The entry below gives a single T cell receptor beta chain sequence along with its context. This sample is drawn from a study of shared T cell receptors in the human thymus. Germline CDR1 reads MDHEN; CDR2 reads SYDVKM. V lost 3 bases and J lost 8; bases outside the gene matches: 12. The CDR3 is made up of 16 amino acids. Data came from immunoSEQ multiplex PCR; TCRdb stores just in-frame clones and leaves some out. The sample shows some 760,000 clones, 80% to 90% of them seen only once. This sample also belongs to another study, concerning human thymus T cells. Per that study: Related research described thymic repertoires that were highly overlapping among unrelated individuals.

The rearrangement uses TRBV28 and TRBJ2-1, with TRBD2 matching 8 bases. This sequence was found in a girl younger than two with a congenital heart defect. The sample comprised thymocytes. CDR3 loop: CASSFVRRLASYEQFF. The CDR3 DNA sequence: TGTGCCAGCAGTTTCGTAAGGAGACTAGCGTCCTATGAGCAGTTCTTC.